This TCR beta chain was documented in a study of sequential checkpoint blockade in melanoma. Study background: Each arm's sequence ended with maintenance nivolumab. DNA from around 87 pretreatment tumor samples underwent TCRβ immunosequencing.

This clone was counted only a few times. Clones were read by immunoSEQ multiplex PCR, and TCRdb kept only the in-frame ones, dropping some. The data hold approximately 2,300 clones, with 26% observed a single time. The treatment: randomized to nivolumab then ipilimumab (arm A) or the reverse (arm B). Sample: tumor tissue (inferred from file names), taken from a patient given nivolumab and ipilimumab in sequence. The TCR sequence derives from a human donor with melanoma.

The CDR3 DNA follows: TGTGCCAGCAATCCGACAGGGCAAGCTCAGCCCCAGCATTTT. Translating gives CASNPTGQAQPQHF. V gene TRBV6-8 combines with J gene TRBJ1-5, with 7 bases matching TRBD1. This CDR3 contains 14 residues. The germline V gene encodes CDR1 MNHGY and CDR2 SAAAGT. With V trimmed by 7 bases and J by 6 bases, 9 bases remained unmatched.